Shown below are 14 T cell receptor beta chains from a single sample sequenced in a study of memory CD4+ T cells and cytomegalovirus serostatus (dated by TCRdb to between 2018 and 2021). Libraries were constructed by the immunoSEQ multiplex PCR assay. TCRdb limited this immuneACCESS table to in-frame rearrangements with V and J called. A share of clones is missing; checked studies link under half to unresolved V genes, and the rest is unexplained. The sample table records about 56,000 clones; about four fifths of these occur just once. Together, the top ten hold roughly 0.4% of the sample. A FACSAria II was used to sort memory CD4+ T cells, defined as single viable CD3+CD4+CD8-CD45RO+ cells. The sample taken for sequencing was memory CD4+ T cells from blood. These receptors came from an adult in good health and CMV-seronegative.

The count of this clone is one. The chain has TRBV30 and TRBJ1-2; 8 positions match TRBD1. The CDR3 runs to 13 residues. Germline values: CDR1 GTSNPN, CDR2 SVGIG (reference sequence). With V trimmed by 2 bases and J by 14 bases, 13 bases remained unmatched. The CDR3 is CAWSTERTGSKTF. The CDR3 nucleotides are TGTGCCTGGAGTACAGAACGGACAGGGTCGAAGACCTTC.

V and J are TRBV11-2 and TRBJ2-1; tentatively, D is TRBD2 (5 bases). The CDR3 totals 17 residues. Trimming cost V 3 bases and J 3 bases, with 18 bases left between them. Germline CDR1 is SGHAT and CDR2 is FQNNGV. The CDR3 sequence: CASSLATSPPLYNEQFF. The CDR3 DNA reads as TGTGCCAGCAGCTTGGCTACTAGTCCGCCACTCTACAATGAGCAGTTCTTC.

The V gene is TRBV28, the J gene TRBJ1-6; D perhaps matches TRBD1 (5 bases). With 5 bases removed from V and 2 bases from J, the gap between germline ends came to 19 bases. CDR1 is MDHEN and CDR2 is SYDVKM in the germline V gene. The CDR3 covers 18 residues. For the CDR3, the DNA is TGTGCCAGCAGTCCACTCGCAGGGCTAAGCCCCTATAATTCACCCCTCCACTTT. Translated: CASSPLAGLSPYNSPLHF. Drawing the rest from reference TRBV28 and TRBJ1-6, the complete variable domain is DVKVTQSSRYLVKRTGEKVFLECVQDMDHENMFWYRQDPGLGLRLIYFSYDVKMKEKGDIPEGYSVSREKKERFSLILESASTNQTSMYLCASSPLAGLSPYNSPLHFGNGTRLTVT.

This clone qualifies as medium-sized. J is TRBJ1-1 and V is TRBV10-3, with 8 bases identical to TRBD1. V lost 9 bases and J lost 4; bases outside the gene matches: 7. Germline loops: CDR1 ENHRY, CDR2 SYGVKD. The CDR3 is 13 amino acids. The CDR3 nucleotides read TGTGCCATTCAACAGGGGGATGGCACTGAAGCTTTCTTT. Translated, it gives CAIQQGDGTEAFF.

This chain's CDR3 is CATSTPTGTSGGRAETQYF. The CDR3 DNA follows: TGTGCCACCAGCACCCCCACCGGGACTAGCGGAGGAAGAGCAGAGACCCAGTACTTC. The V gene is TRBV15, the J gene TRBJ2-5; 11 bases line up with TRBD2. After removal of 4 bases from V and 4 bases from J, the junction contained 17 bases not matched to a gene. Germline CDR1 reads LNHNV; CDR2 reads YYDKDF (reference sequence). This CDR3 comprises 19 residues.

The table lists this clone with a count of one. The gene calls are TRBV11-3 and TRBJ2-5, with D possibly TRBD2 on 6 matching bases. CDR3 length: 13 residues. Germline V gives CDR1 SGHNT, CDR2 YENEEA. Trimming removed 5 bases at V and 7 bases at J, with 14 bases between. As DNA, the CDR3 is TGTGCCAGCAGCCCTCCGGGGGAGCTGACCCAGTACTTC. It codes for CASSPPGELTQYF.

The chain uses TRBV4-2 and TRBJ2-3, with D possibly called TRBD1 or TRBD2 (5 bases each). The CDR3 covers 13 residues. Germline CDR1 LGHNA, CDR2 YNFKEQ. V lost 1 base and J 9 bases, leaving 11 bases between the germline ends. This chain's CDR3 is CASSQGSGTTQYF. The DNA for the CDR3 is TGTGCCAGCAGCCAAGGTTCGGGGACGACGCAGTATTTT.

V is TRBV30 and J is TRBJ1-2, with TRBD1 identical over 7 bases. The J segment lost 0 bases and the V segment lost 2 bases, leaving 12 bases of the junction unmatched. The CDR3 covers 17 residues. Germline CDR1 GTSNPN, CDR2 SVGIG (reference sequence). The CDR3 coding sequence is TGTGCCTGGAGTTCCCGGACAGGAATCATAGCTAACTATGGCTACACCTTC. Its translation is CAWSSRTGIIANYGYTF.

This clone was seen only a few times. J is TRBJ2-2 and V is TRBV13; TRBD2 agrees at 9 bases. The germline V gene encodes CDR1 PRHDT and CDR2 FYEKMQ (reference sequence). V shed 6 bases and J 6 bases; nucleotides not matched to a gene: 8. The CDR3 is 15 amino acids. CDR3 region: CASRLGSGGSGELFF. The DNA for the CDR3 is TGTGCCAGCAGACTCGGTAGCGGGGGATCCGGGGAGCTGTTTTTT.

This rearrangement joins TRBV28 to TRBJ1-3; D gene uncertain. This CDR3 has 14 residues. V lost 5 bases and J lost 11, with 19 bases in between. CDR1 is MDHEN, CDR2 SYDVKM, per germline. As DNA, the CDR3 is TGTGCCAGCAGTAGGAACAGAGCACGAAGGTCCATATATTTT. It translates to CASSRNRARRSIYF.

V gene TRBV5-1 combines with J gene TRBJ1-2; no reliable D call. The CDR3 sequence is 13 residues long. Germline CDR1 SGHRS, CDR2 YFSETQ. V dropped 4 bases and J dropped 4 bases, with 11 bases sitting between them. The CDR3 coding sequence is TGCGCCAGCAGCCCGACCTCAGGCTATGGCTACACCTTC. As protein: CASSPTSGYGYTF. Filled out from reference TRBV5-1 and TRBJ1-2, the complete variable domain reads KAGVTQTPRYLIKTRGQQVTLSCSPISGHRSVSWYQQTPGQGLQFLFEYFSETQRNKGNFPGRFSGRQFSNSRSEMNVSTLELGDSALYLCASSPTSGYGYTFGSGTRLTVV.

V usage is TRBV28 and J usage is TRBJ1-2, with 11 bases that match TRBD1. J gave up 4 bases and V 5 bases, and 9 bases lay outside the gene matches. CDR1 and CDR2 (germline): MDHEN, SYDVKM. The CDR3 has 16 residues. The chain's CDR3 is CASSRTGGVGGYGYTF. The CDR3 DNA follows: TGTGCCAGCAGTAGGACAGGGGGCGTTGGCGGCTATGGCTACACCTTC.

The table lists this clone with a few counts. The J gene is TRBJ1-2, the V gene TRBV12-5; D remains unclear. V lost 7 bases to trimming and J lost 3 bases, with 12 bases between them. Per the germline V gene, CDR1 is LGHNT and CDR2 is FRNRAP. CDR3 size: 13 residues. In nucleotides, the CDR3 is TGTGCTAGTGCCACCGACACTTACTATGGCTACACCTTC. Its protein is CASATDTYYGYTF.

This clone was counted between two and nine times. This CDR3 is also generated by other DNA sequences in the sample. The J gene is TRBJ1-1, the V gene TRBV19, with D maybe TRBD1 (5 bases). The CDR3 consists of 13 residues. The V and J ends lost 6 bases and 1 base respectively, with 9 bases between them. The germline gives CDR1 LNHDA, CDR2 SQIVND (reference sequence). CDR3 loop: CASRAGRNTEAFF. CDR3 nucleotide sequence: TGTGCCAGTAGGGCAGGGAGGAACACTGAAGCTTTCTTT. Looking up the rest from reference TRBV19 and TRBJ1-1 gives the full variable domain: DGGITQSPKYLFRKEGQNVTLSCEQNLNHDAMYWYRQDPGQGLRLIYYSQIVNDFQKGDIAEGYSVSREKKESFPLTVTSAQKNPTAFYLCASRAGRNTEAFFGQGTRLTVV.